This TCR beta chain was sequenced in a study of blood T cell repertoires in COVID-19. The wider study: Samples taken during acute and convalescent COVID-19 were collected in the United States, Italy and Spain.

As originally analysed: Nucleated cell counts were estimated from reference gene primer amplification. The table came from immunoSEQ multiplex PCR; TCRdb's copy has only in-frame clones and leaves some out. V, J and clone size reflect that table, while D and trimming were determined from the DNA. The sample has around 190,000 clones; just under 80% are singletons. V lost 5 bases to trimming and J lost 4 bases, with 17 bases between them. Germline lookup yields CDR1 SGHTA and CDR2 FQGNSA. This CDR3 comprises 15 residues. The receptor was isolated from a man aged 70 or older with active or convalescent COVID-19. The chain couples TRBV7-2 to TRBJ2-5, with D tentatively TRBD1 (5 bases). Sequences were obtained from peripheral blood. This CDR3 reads CASSGSRVLRETQYF. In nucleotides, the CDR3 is TGTGCCAGCAGCGGGTCCAGGGTGTTAAGAGAGACCCAGTACTTC.